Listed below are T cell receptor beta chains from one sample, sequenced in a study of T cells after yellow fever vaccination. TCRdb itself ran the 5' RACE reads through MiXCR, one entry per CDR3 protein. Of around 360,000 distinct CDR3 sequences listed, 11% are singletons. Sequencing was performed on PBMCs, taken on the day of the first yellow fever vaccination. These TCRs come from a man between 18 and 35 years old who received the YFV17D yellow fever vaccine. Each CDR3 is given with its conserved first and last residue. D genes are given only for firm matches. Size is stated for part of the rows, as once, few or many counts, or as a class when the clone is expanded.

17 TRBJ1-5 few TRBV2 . CASSQGIARVLDRAQHF TGTGCCAGCAGTCAGGGAATTGCCAGGGTGTTAGATAGGGCCCAGCATTTT
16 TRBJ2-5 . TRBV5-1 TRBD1 CASSLMLTGGGETQYF TGCGCCAGCAGCCTCATGTTAACAGGGGGCGGAGAGACCCAGTACTTC
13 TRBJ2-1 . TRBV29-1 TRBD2 CSVSSGGPLGQFF TGCAGCGTGTCTAGCGGGGGGCCCTTAGGGCAGTTCTTC
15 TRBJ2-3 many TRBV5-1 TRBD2 CASSLDTSGDGTQYF TGCGCCAGCAGCTTGGATACTAGCGGGGACGGTACGCAGTATTTT
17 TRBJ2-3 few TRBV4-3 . CASSQEGTLGGTDTQYF TGCGCCAGCAGCCAAGAGGGCACCCTGGGGGGCACAGATACGCAGTATTTT
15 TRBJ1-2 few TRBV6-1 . CASSSRVREPYGYTF TGTGCCAGCAGTAGCCGGGTCCGGGAGCCGTATGGCTACACCTTC
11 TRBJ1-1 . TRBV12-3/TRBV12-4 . CASTRPGEAFF TGTGCCAGCACCCGGCCGGGAGAAGCTTTCTTT
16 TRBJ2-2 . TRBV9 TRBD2 CASSSRLAGGTGELFF TGTGCCAGCAGCTCACGACTAGCGGGGGGCACCGGGGAGCTGTTTTTT
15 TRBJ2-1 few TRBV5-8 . CASSLEGGPGNEQFF TGTGCCAGCAGCTTGGAGGGGGGGCCTGGGAATGAGCAGTTCTTC
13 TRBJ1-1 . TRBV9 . CASSVAWGTEAFF TGTGCCAGCAGCGTAGCTTGGGGCACTGAAGCTTTCTTT
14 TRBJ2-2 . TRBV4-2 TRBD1 CASSPGQYTGELFF TGTGCCAGCAGCCCGGGACAGTACACCGGGGAGCTGTTTTTT
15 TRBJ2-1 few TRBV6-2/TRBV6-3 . CASSHPTGAHNEQFF TGTGCCAGCAGCCACCCGACGGGGGCCCACAATGAGCAGTTCTTC
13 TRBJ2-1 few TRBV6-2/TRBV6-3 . CASSFPQSNEQFF TGTGCCAGCAGTTTCCCACAGAGCAATGAGCAGTTCTTC
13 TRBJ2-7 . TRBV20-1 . CSARGTSDYEQYF TGCAGTGCTAGGGGGACTTCCGACTACGAGCAGTACTTC
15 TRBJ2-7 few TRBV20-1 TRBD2 CSARDRVGGSYEQYF TGCAGTGCTAGAGACCGGGTCGGGGGGTCCTACGAGCAGTACTTC
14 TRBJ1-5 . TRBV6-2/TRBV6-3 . CASSYMGAGQPQHF TGTGCCAGCAGTTACATGGGGGCGGGTCAGCCCCAGCATTTT
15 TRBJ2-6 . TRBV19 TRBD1 CASSKDRAGANVLTF TGTGCCAGTAGTAAGGACAGGGCCGGGGCCAACGTCCTGACTTTC
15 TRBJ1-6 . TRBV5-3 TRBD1 CARSLGQDRNSPLHF TGTGCCAGAAGCTTGGGACAGGACAGGAATTCACCCCTCCACTTT
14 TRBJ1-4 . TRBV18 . CASSQQGANEKLFF TGTGCCAGCTCTCAACAGGGCGCTAATGAAAAACTGTTTTTT
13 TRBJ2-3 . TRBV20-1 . CSAWIEGTDTQYF TGCAGTGCGTGGATCGAGGGCACAGATACGCAGTATTTT
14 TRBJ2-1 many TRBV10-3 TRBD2 CAIRGTRGDNEQFF TGTGCCATCAGAGGGACTAGGGGAGACAATGAGCAGTTCTTC
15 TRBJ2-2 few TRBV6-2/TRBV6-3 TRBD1 CASSHRDRATGELFF TGTGCCAGCAGTCACCGGGACAGGGCGACCGGGGAGCTGTTTTTT
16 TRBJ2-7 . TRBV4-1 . CASSRDPLRDWGEQYF TGCGCCAGCAGCCGGGACCCCCTTCGCGATTGGGGCGAGCAGTACTTC
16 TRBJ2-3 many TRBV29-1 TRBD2 CSVVGLAGTSTDTQYF TGCAGCGTTGTGGGGCTAGCGGGAACTAGCACAGATACGCAGTATTTT
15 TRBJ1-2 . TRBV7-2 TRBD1 CASSTRTGDNYGYTF TGTGCCAGCAGCACTCGTACAGGGGATAACTATGGCTACACCTTC
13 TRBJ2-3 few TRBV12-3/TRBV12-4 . CASSLRDPGTQYF TGTGCCAGCAGTTTACGGGACCCCGGTACGCAGTATTTT
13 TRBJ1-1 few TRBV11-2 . CASSNTPGAEAFF TGTGCCAGCAGCAACACTCCTGGGGCTGAAGCTTTCTTT
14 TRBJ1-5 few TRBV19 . CASSRRDSNQPQHF TGTGCCAGTAGCAGAAGGGATAGCAATCAGCCCCAGCATTTT
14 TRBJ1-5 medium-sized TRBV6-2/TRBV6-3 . CASSAGAGNQPQHF TGTGCCAGCAGTGCAGGGGCAGGCAATCAGCCCCAGCATTTT
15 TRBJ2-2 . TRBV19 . CASTRNHANTGELFF TGTGCCAGTACTAGGAACCACGCGAACACCGGGGAGCTGTTTTTT
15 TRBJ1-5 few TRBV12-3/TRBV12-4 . CASSPFVGAGQPQHF TGTGCCAGCAGCCCCTTCGTAGGGGCGGGTCAGCCCCAGCATTTT
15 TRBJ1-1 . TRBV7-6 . CASSLASDSPAEAFF TGTGCCAGCAGCTTAGCGAGCGATTCTCCGGCTGAAGCTTTCTTT
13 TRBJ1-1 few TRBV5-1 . CASSSGATTEAFF TGCGCCAGCAGCTCGGGGGCCACCACTGAAGCTTTCTTT
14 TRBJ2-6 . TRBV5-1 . CASSLEPGANVLTF TGCGCCAGCAGCCTCGAACCTGGGGCCAACGTCCTGACTTTC
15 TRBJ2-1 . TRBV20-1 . CSARGLLALESEQFF TGCAGTGCTAGAGGACTTCTAGCTCTAGAAAGCGAGCAGTTCTTC
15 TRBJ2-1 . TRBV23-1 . CASSHLDLIYNEQFF TGCGCCAGCAGTCACCTGGACTTGATTTACAATGAGCAGTTCTTC
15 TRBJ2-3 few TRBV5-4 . CASSRAGLLTDTQYF TGTGCCAGCAGCAGGGCGGGACTCTTGACAGATACGCAGTATTTT
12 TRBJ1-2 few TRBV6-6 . CASLAGRDGYTF TGTGCCAGCTTGGCAGGGAGGGATGGCTACACCTTC
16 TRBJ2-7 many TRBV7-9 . CASSPLGLRGGFEQYF TGTGCCAGCAGCCCCCTAGGCTTGAGGGGAGGATTCGAGCAGTACTTC
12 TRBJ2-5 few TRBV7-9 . CASGRFGETQYF TGTGCCAGCGGAAGGTTCGGGGAGACCCAGTACTTC
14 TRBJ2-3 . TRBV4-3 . CASSQDWGRYTQYF TGCGCCAGCAGCCAAGATTGGGGCCGCTATACGCAGTATTTT
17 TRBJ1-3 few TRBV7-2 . CASSLGYGISTGNTIYF TGTGCCAGCAGCTTAGGTTATGGCATTTCTACCGGAAACACCATATATTTT
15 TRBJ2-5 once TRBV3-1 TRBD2 CASRELAGGPETQYF TGTGCCAGCAGAGAACTAGCGGGGGGGCCTGAGACCCAGTACTTC
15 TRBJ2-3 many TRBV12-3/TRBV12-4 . CASSLHAAVPDTQYF TGTGCCAGCAGTTTACACGCTGCGGTACCTGATACGCAGTATTTT
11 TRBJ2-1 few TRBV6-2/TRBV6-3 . CASSYSGQQFF TGTGCCAGCAGTTACTCGGGACAGCAGTTCTTC
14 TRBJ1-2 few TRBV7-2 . CASSLGIGVYGYTF TGTGCCAGCAGCTTAGGCATCGGGGTCTATGGCTACACCTTC
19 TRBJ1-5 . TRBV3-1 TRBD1 CASSQGRLKGAGPGQPQHF TGTGCCAGCAGCCAAGGGCGATTGAAGGGGGCGGGACCAGGTCAGCCCCAGCATTTT
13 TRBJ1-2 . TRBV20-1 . CSAPGFLPYGYTF TGCAGTGCTCCGGGATTCTTGCCCTATGGCTACACCTTC
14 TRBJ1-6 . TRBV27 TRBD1 CASGRDRDYSPLHF TGTGCCAGCGGCCGGGACAGGGACTATTCACCCCTCCACTTT
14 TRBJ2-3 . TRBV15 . CATSRWPFTDTQYF TGTGCCACCAGCCGATGGCCCTTCACAGATACGCAGTATTTT
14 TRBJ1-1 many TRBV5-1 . CATPRDPRGTEAFF TGCGCCACCCCACGAGACCCTCGGGGGACTGAAGCTTTCTTT
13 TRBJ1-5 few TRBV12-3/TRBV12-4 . CASSFRHDQPQHF TGTGCCAGCAGTTTCAGACATGATCAGCCCCAGCATTTT
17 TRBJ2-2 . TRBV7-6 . CASSLWGGTRNTGELFF TGTGCCAGCAGCTTATGGGGCGGGACCCGGAACACCGGGGAGCTGTTTTTT
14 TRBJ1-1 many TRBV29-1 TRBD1 CSVPGQGAYSSAFF TGCAGCGTTCCGGGACAGGGGGCCTACAGCTCAGCTTTCTTT
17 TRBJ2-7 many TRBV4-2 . CASSQEYAPSLSYEQYF TGTGCCAGCAGCCAAGAATACGCACCCTCTCTTTCCTACGAGCAGTACTTC